This T cell receptor (beta chain) derives from a study of CD8+ T cells in alopecia areata. This sample's treatment: oral pan-JAK inhibitor, 5-10 mg twice daily. Extracted RNA was reverse transcribed into cDNA, the sequencing template. Libraries were prepared by immunoSEQ multiplex PCR; TCRdb keeps only in-frame clonotypes and omits some of them. The top ten clones hold more than 20% of a sample with some 150,000 clones, roughly four fifths of them seen once. The CDR3 has 13 residues. Looked up from germline, CDR1 is SGHTA and CDR2 is FQGNSA. The source is a human donor with alopecia areata. The V call is TRBV7-2, the J call TRBJ2-5; no reliable D call. The DNA end is a closer match to TRBJ2-7, so the J assignment may be wrong. This specimen was CD8+ T cells sorted from blood, taken at week 4, from a patient treated with tofacitinib. The CDR3 bases are TGTGCCAGCAGCTTAGTGACGCCTCCCGAGCAGTACTTC. The encoded protein is CASSLVTPPEQYF.